The clone carrying this T cell receptor (beta chain) has only a few counts. Its antigen is undetermined. The run depth of the assay was deep. As originally analysed: Junction-only sequences produced by ImmunoSEQ had no quality scores, so filtering differed. Clones were read by immunoSEQ multiplex PCR, and TCRdb kept only the in-frame ones, dropping some. V, J and clone size are taken as reported in that table, and D and trimming were inferred from the DNA itself. The sample carries 200,000 to 250,000 clones, under 80% recorded once. This entry comes from a study of shared clonotypes between healthy human individuals. Study conclusions and caveats: Rarefaction showed that sequencing of sorted subsets was incomplete (despite large depth).

This TCR was sampled from a young man in good health. The specimen sequenced was memory CD4+ T cells sorted from blood. Subset in this sample: CD45RA-negative fraction.

As DNA, the CDR3 is TGTGCCAGCAGCCGTGTAACAGGGATCACTGAAGCTTTCTTT. This sequence encodes CASSRVTGITEAFF. The chain links TRBV7-9 to TRBJ1-1, with D maybe TRBD1 (6 bases). The CDR3 contains 14 residues. Trimming left V 5 bases short and J 4 bases short, with 14 bases between. Per the germline V gene, CDR1 is SEHNR and CDR2 is FQNEAQ (reference sequence).